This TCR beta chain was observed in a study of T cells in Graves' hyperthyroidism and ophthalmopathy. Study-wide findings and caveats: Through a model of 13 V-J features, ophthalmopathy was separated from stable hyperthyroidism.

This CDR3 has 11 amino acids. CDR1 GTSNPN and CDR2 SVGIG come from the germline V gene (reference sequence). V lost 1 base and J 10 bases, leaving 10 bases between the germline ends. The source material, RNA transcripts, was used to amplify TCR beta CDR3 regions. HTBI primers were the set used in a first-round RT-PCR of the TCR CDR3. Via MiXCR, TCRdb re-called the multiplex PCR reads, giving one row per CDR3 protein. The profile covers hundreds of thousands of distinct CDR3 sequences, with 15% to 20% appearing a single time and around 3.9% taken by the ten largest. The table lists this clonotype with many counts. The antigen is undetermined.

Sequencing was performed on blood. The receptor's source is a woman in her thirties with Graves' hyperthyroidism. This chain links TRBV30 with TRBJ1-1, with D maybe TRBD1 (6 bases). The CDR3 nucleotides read TGTGCCTGGAGTGAGGGGGGGGCAGCTTTCTTT. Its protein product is CAWSEGGAAFF.